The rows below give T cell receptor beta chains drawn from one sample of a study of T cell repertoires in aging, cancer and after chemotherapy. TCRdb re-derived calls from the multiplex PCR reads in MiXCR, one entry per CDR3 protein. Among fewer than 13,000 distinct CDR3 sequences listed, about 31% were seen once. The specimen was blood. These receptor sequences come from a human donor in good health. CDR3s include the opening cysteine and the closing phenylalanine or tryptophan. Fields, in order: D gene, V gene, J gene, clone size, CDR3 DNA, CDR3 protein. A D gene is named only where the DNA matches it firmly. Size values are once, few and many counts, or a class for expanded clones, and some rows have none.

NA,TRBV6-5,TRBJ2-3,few,TGTGCCAGCAGTCTAGGACAGTATCGCACAGATACGCAGTATTTT,CASSLGQYRTDTQYF
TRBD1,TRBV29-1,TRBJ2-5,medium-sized,TGCAGCGTTCTGACAGGGGCCGCGGGGGAGACCCAGTACTTC,CSVLTGAAGETQYF
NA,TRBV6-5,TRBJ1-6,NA,TGTGCCAGCATGAGGACTCAAAATTCACCCCTCCACTTT,CASMRTQNSPLHF
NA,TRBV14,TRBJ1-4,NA,TGTGCCAGCAGCCAAGACAGAAGAATAGGGTGGGTTGAAAAACTGTTTTTT,CASSQDRRIGWVEKLFF
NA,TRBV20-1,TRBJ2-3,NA,TGCAGTGCCACGTGGTCCGCTAGCACAGATACGCAGTATTTT,CSATWSASTDTQYF
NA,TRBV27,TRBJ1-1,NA,TGTGCCAGCAGCCCCCTCCCGGAGAAGGGGGCTTTCTTT,CASSPLPEKGAFF
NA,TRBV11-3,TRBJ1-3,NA,TGTGCCAGCAGCCAAGATCGGCAGGGAAACACCATATATTTT,CASSQDRQGNTIYF
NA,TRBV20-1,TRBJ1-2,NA,TGCAGTGCTCCGTTTTTGGGCGGAGGGGGCTACACCTTC,CSAPFLGGGGYTF
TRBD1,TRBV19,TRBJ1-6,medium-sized,TGTGCCAGTAGTATTTCGGACAGGGGATATTCACCCCTCCACTTT,CASSISDRGYSPLHF
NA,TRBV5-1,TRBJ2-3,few,TGCGCCAGCAGCTTGGGACAGGTGAGAGATACGCAGTATTTT,CASSLGQVRDTQYF
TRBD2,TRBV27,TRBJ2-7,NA,TGTGCCAGCAGCCCGGGACTAGCTGGGGAGCAGTACTTC,CASSPGLAGEQYF
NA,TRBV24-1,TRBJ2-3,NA,TGTGCCACCAGTGACCCGGACTACGCAGATACGCAGTATTTT,CATSDPDYADTQYF
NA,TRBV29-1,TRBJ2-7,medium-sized,TGCAGCGCCAGCGTTGGTAGCCACGAGCAGTACTTC,CSASVGSHEQYF